The 18 T cell receptor beta chains in this list originate from one sample, sequenced in a study of human T cells and chemical hapten exposure. As to time point: pre-sensitization, week 0. The treatment: therapeutic diphenylcyclopropenone sensitization with weekly scalp DPC. One entry per CDR3 protein results from TCRdb running MiXCR on the RACE reads. The sample records tens of thousands of distinct CDR3 sequences, 9.5% to 13% being singletons. Specimen: whole blood, collected in connection with sensitization to the hapten diphenylcyclopropenone (DPC). The receptors come from a woman aged 45-59 years with alopecia areata. Some clones in this sample may be carry-over from other donors' samples.

A few counts support this clonotype. The CDR3 bases are TGTGCCAGCAGCTACGAAAGACAGGGTGTCGTTGGGGCCAACGTCCTGACTTTC. This codes for CASSYERQGVVGANVLTF. This rearrangement joins TRBV7-2 to TRBJ2-6; TRBD1 agrees at 7 bases. CDR3 length: 18 residues. The ends lost 4 bases at V and 3 bases at J; junction bases unmatched: 12. The germline V gene encodes CDR1 SGHTA and CDR2 FQGNSA.

This clonotype was seen a few times. This chain links TRBV28 with TRBJ2-2; D ambiguous. CDR3 length: 11 residues. V lost 3 bases, J lost 7 bases, and 3 bases lay in between. Germline V CDR1 and CDR2: MDHEN, SYDVKM. For the CDR3, the DNA is TGTGCCAGCAGTTTGGACGGGGAGCTGTTTTTT. This codes for CASSLDGELFF. Using reference TRBV28 and TRBJ2-2 for the parts outside the CDR3, the full variable domain is DVKVTQSSRYLVKRTGEKVFLECVQDMDHENMFWYRQDPGLGLRLIYFSYDVKMKEKGDIPEGYSVSREKKERFSLILESASTNQTSMYLCASSLDGELFFGEGSRLTVL.

The rearrangement joins TRBV6-5 to TRBJ2-7; TRBD2 aligns across 11 bases. The CDR3 is 19 residues long. V was clipped by 0 bases and J by 0 bases; unmatched bases: 10. CDR1 and CDR2 (germline): MNHEY, SVGAGI. Here the CDR3 reads CASSYSIGLAGADSYEQYF. Here the CDR3 DNA reads TGTGCCAGCAGTTACTCGATCGGACTAGCGGGCGCCGACTCCTACGAGCAGTACTTC.

Many counts were recorded for this clonotype. The chain combines TRBV28 with TRBJ2-7, with 7 bases that match TRBD1. Germline CDR1 MDHEN, CDR2 SYDVKM. V shed 7 bases, J shed 1 base, and the junction held 4 bases outside the gene matches. The CDR3 has 13 residues. CDR3 DNA sequence: TGTGCCAGCACGAGACAGGGTTCCTACGAGCAGTACTTC. It yields the protein CASTRQGSYEQYF. Filled out from reference TRBV28 and TRBJ2-7, the complete variable domain reads DVKVTQSSRYLVKRTGEKVFLECVQDMDHENMFWYRQDPGLGLRLIYFSYDVKMKEKGDIPEGYSVSREKKERFSLILESASTNQTSMYLCASTRQGSYEQYFGPGTRLTVT.

J is TRBJ1-2 and V is TRBV6-6; no definite D call. The CDR3 contains 16 residues. The V end was cut by 3 bases, the J end by 4 bases, with 18 bases between. Per the germline V gene, CDR1 is MNHNY and CDR2 is SVGAGI (reference sequence). CDR3 sequence (DNA): TGTGCCAGCAGTTATTCGACTGGGGATCCACTCTATGGCTACACCTTC. It is translated as CASSYSTGDPLYGYTF.

The chain joins TRBV7-8 to TRBJ1-1; D gene unclear. This CDR3 spans 14 amino acids. V was shortened by 1 base and J by 0 bases, with 6 bases between the two germline ends. The V gene's germline CDR1 is SGHVS and CDR2 FQNEAQ. CDR3 in amino acids: CASSLDYMNTEAFF. The CDR3 region has the DNA TGTGCCAGCAGCTTAGATTATATGAACACTGAAGCTTTCTTT.

This clonotype was seen at least ten times. The chain uses TRBV6-2 or TRBV6-3 and TRBJ1-5, with 8 bases aligning to TRBD1. This CDR3 spans 13 amino acids. V shed 7 bases and J 4 bases; nucleotides not matched to a gene: 3. Germline V lookup: CDR1 MNHEY, CDR2 SVGEGT. CDR3 loop: CASNDRGNQPQHF. The CDR3 DNA reads TGTGCCAGCAATGACAGGGGAAATCAGCCCCAGCATTTT.

This clonotype was seen only a few times. The CDR3 coding sequence is TGTGCCAGCAAAGGACAGGGGGTCACCGGGGAGCTGTTTTTT. As protein: CASKGQGVTGELFF. The J gene is TRBJ2-2, the V gene TRBV2, with TRBD1 matching 10 bases. The V gene's germline CDR1 is SNHLY and CDR2 FYNNEI. The J segment lost 4 bases and the V segment lost 7 bases, leaving 3 bases of the junction unmatched. CDR3 length: 14 amino acids. Full variable domain (missing parts from reference TRBV2 and TRBJ2-2): EPEVTQTPSHQVTQMGQEVILRCVPISNHLYFYWYRQILGQKVEFLVSFYNNEISEKSEIFDDQFSVERPDGSNFTLKIRSTKLEDSAMYFCASKGQGVTGELFFGEGSRLTVL.

In this sample, this clonotype turned up many times. The V call is TRBV7-3, the J call TRBJ2-5; no firm D call. CDR3 length: 13 residues. Germline assignment: CDR1 SGHTA and CDR2 FQGTGA. The V gene lost 1 base and the J gene lost 2 bases, with 5 bases spanning the gap. CDR3 DNA: TGTGCCAGCAGCTTAAGACGGCAAGAGACCCAGTACTTC. Protein: CASSLRRQETQYF.

This clonotype was recorded at least ten times. This rearrangement joins TRBV29-1 to TRBJ2-7, with 7 bases lining up with TRBD2. Germline V gives CDR1 SQVTM, CDR2 ANQGSEA. The CDR3 runs to 14 residues. V dropped 1 base and J dropped 7; count of bases not matched to a gene: 10. In DNA, the CDR3 is TGCAGCGTTGAAGGCGCTAGCGGCTTGGGAGAGCAGTACTTC. Protein sequence: CSVEGASGLGEQYF.

This clonotype was seen more than once but under ten times. The chain joins TRBV7-2 to TRBJ1-5; 7 bases are a match to TRBD1. The CDR3 runs to 16 residues. Germline V gene data show CDR1 as SGHTA and CDR2 as FQGNSA. The ends lost 1 base at V and 7 bases at J; junction bases unmatched: 10. CDR3 nucleotide sequence: TGTGCCAGCAGCTTAGTGGGACAGTTCGGAGGGCAGCCCCAGCATTTT. It yields the protein CASSLVGQFGGQPQHF.

This chain connects TRBV6-1 to TRBJ1-6, with D perhaps TRBD1 (6 bases). The CDR3 consists of 16 residues. Looked up from germline, CDR1 is MNHNS and CDR2 is SASEGT. V was shortened by 3 bases and J by 6 bases, with 15 bases between the two germline ends. CDR3 sequence: CASSDWGLLGNSPLHF. The CDR3 DNA sequence: TGTGCCAGCAGTGATTGGGGGCTGTTGGGTAATTCACCCCTCCACTTT.

This clonotype was detected a few times. The chain recombines TRBV12-3 or TRBV12-4 with TRBJ1-2, with D maybe TRBD1 (5 bases). There are 13 residues in the CDR3. V was pared by 3 bases and J by 4 bases, with 9 bases between. CDR3 bases: TGTGCCAGCAGTTTCCAGGGTTCCTATGGCTACACCTTC. Translating gives CASSFQGSYGYTF.

The J gene is TRBJ1-1, the V gene TRBV5-1, with D unclear. Germline V gene sequence: CDR1 SGHRS, CDR2 YFSETQ. The CDR3 totals 14 residues. V shed 4 bases and J shed 0 bases, with 10 bases lying between them. CDR3 DNA sequence: TGCGCCAGCAGCGCCCAAACTATGAACACTGAAGCTTTCTTT. Translated: CASSAQTMNTEAFF.

In its sample, this clonotype was seen many times. The chain combines TRBV7-6 with TRBJ2-1; 8 bases fit TRBD2. The CDR3 runs 16 residues. The V segment lost 3 bases and the J segment 6 bases; nucleotides outside the gene matches: 10. Germline assignment: CDR1 SGHVS and CDR2 FNYEAQ. The CDR3 sequence: CASSLMVSGRGNEQFF. In DNA form, the CDR3 reads TGTGCCAGCAGCTTGATGGTGAGCGGGAGAGGCAATGAGCAGTTCTTC.

This clonotype was recorded at least ten times. This chain links TRBV11-2 with TRBJ2-1; no firm D call. The germline V gene has CDR1 SGHAT and CDR2 FQNNGV. With 2 bases removed from V and 7 bases from J, the gap between germline ends came to 6 bases. The CDR3 is 12 amino acids. CDR3 sequence reads: CASSLMGNEQFF. The CDR3 bases are TGTGCCAGCAGCTTAATGGGGAATGAGCAGTTCTTC.

Worth noting for this clonotype: Just one base apart from a much larger clone, this may be a read error. The chain is built from TRBV7-9 and TRBJ1-4; 8 nucleotides match TRBD1. The germline gives CDR1 SEHNR, CDR2 FQNEAQ (reference sequence). This CDR3 has 15 residues. Trimming at V came to 3 bases and at J to 2 bases, leaving 2 bases not matched to a gene. For the CDR3, the DNA is TGTGCCAGCAGCTTGGCAGGGGGCACTAATGAAAAACTGTTTTTT. Translation: CASSLAGGTNEKLFF.

This clonotype was counted only a few times. V gene TRBV28 combines with J gene TRBJ2-1; D possibly corresponds to TRBD2 (6 bases). Per the germline V gene, CDR1 is MDHEN and CDR2 is SYDVKM. The V and J ends lost 7 bases and 7 bases respectively, with 11 bases between them. The CDR3 runs to 12 residues. The CDR3 is CASKARGNEQFF. The CDR3 bases are TGTGCCAGCAAAGCTCGGGGGAATGAGCAGTTCTTC.